Shown below are 28 T cell receptor beta chains from a single sample sequenced in a study of blood T cell repertoires in COVID-19. TCRdb's copy holds only in-frame clones and misses some; the assay was immunoSEQ multiplex PCR. The sample contains about 210,000 clones, around nine tenths of which appear only once. The sequencing sample was made of peripheral blood. The receptors originated from a woman in her thirties or forties with acute or convalescent COVID-19.

The V call is TRBV3-1 (or the pseudogene TRBV3-2), the J call TRBJ1-5, with no clear D. Per germline, CDR1 LGHDT and CDR2 YNNKEL (reference sequence). V was clipped by 5 bases and J by 3 bases, with 8 bases between them. There are 13 residues in the CDR3. CDR3: CASSSEVNQPQHF. CDR3 coding DNA: TGTGCCAGCAGCTCCGAGGTCAATCAGCCCCAGCATTTT.

This chain connects TRBV11-2 to TRBJ2-7, with 8 positions matching TRBD1. The CDR3 consists of 14 residues. Germline CDR1 is SGHAT and CDR2 is FQNNGV. The ends lost 3 bases at V and 3 bases at J; junction bases unmatched: 4. CDR3 protein: CASSFNRGSYEQYV. Written as DNA, the CDR3 is TGTGCCAGCAGCTTTAACAGGGGGAGCTACGAGCAGTACGTC.

This CDR3 is CASLEEGAPGANVLTF. In DNA, the CDR3 is TGCGCCAGCCTCGAGGAGGGGGCGCCTGGGGCCAACGTCCTGACTTTC. The chain has TRBV5-1 and TRBJ2-6; D might be TRBD1 (7 bases). CDR1 and CDR2 (germline): SGHRS, YFSETQ. CDR3 length equals 16 residues. The V end was cut by 7 bases, the J end by 2 bases, with 16 bases between. The entire variable domain, with the rest obtained from reference TRBV5-1 and TRBJ2-6, is as follows: KAGVTQTPRYLIKTRGQQVTLSCSPISGHRSVSWYQQTPGQGLQFLFEYFSETQRNKGNFPGRFSGRQFSNSRSEMNVSTLELGDSALYLCASLEEGAPGANVLTFGAGSRLTVL.

The J gene is TRBJ2-3, the V gene TRBV7-3, with 10 nucleotides matching TRBD2. CDR1 is SGHTA, CDR2 FQGTGA, per germline. The CDR3 is 15 residues long. Germline trimming cut 6 bases from V and 5 bases from J; bases unmatched to any gene: 8. The CDR3 region has the DNA TGTGCCAGCAGGGCAACTAGCGGGGAATTAGATACGCAGTATTTT. Its protein product is CASRATSGELDTQYF.

The CDR3 region has the DNA TGTGCCAGCAGCCCCACGCAGGGGACTGGAAACACCATATATTTT. Translation: CASSPTQGTGNTIYF. The V call is TRBV3-1 (or the pseudogene TRBV3-2), the J call TRBJ1-3, with a weak D call TRBD1 (6 bases). Trimming removed 4 bases at V and 2 bases at J, with 12 bases between. The CDR3 is 15 residues long. The germline gives CDR1 LGHDT, CDR2 YNNKEL (reference sequence).

J is TRBJ1-1 and V is TRBV5-1, with D possibly being TRBD1 (6 bases). Trimming left V 2 bases short and J 6 bases short, with 14 bases between. Germline V lookup: CDR1 SGHRS, CDR2 YFSETQ. The CDR3 sequence is 14 residues long. CDR3 DNA: TGCGCCAGCAGCTTTTTGGGGGCCGGGGCTGAAGCTTTCTTT. Its protein product is CASSFLGAGAEAFF. Looking up the rest from reference TRBV5-1 and TRBJ1-1 gives the full variable domain: KAGVTQTPRYLIKTRGQQVTLSCSPISGHRSVSWYQQTPGQGLQFLFEYFSETQRNKGNFPGRFSGRQFSNSRSEMNVSTLELGDSALYLCASSFLGAGAEAFFGQGTRLTVV.

This chain links TRBV6-5 with TRBJ2-5; D remains ambiguous. The CDR3 loop spans 15 amino acids. The germline V gene encodes CDR1 MNHEY and CDR2 SVGAGI. V gave up 7 bases and J gave up 2 bases, with 17 bases separating them. The CDR3 sequence: CASTQVPGSQETQYF. Here the CDR3 DNA reads TGTGCCAGCACTCAGGTTCCAGGATCTCAAGAGACCCAGTACTTC.

This sequence joins TRBV5-5 and TRBJ1-3, with a weak D call TRBD1 (6 bases). The CDR3 has 17 residues. The germline V and J ends were trimmed by 4 bases and 0 bases, with 17 bases remaining between them. Germline loops: CDR1 SGHKS, CDR2 YYEKEE (reference sequence). The DNA for the CDR3 is TGTGCCAGCAGCCCCCGGACAGCAGCACGCTCTGGAAACACCATATATTTT. Translation gives CASSPRTAARSGNTIYF. The whole variable domain, remainder taken from reference TRBV5-5 and TRBJ1-3, is DAGVTQSPTHLIKTRGQQVTLRCSPISGHKSVSWYQQVLGQGPQFIFQYYEKEERGRGNFPDRFSARQFPNYSSELNVNALLLGDSALYLCASSPRTAARSGNTIYFGEGSWLTVV.

The V call is TRBV10-1, the J call TRBJ1-4; 8 bases are a match to TRBD1. The CDR3 length is 13 residues. From germline, CDR1 is WNHNN and CDR2 SYGVQD (reference sequence). V was clipped by 6 bases and J by 7 bases; unmatched bases: 4. The chain's CDR3 is CASRGQGSEKLFF. The CDR3 DNA reads TGCGCCAGCAGAGGACAGGGAAGTGAAAAACTGTTTTTT.

The J gene is TRBJ2-1, the V gene TRBV5-4, with 10 bases fitting TRBD1. V lost 4 bases and J lost 3; bases outside the gene matches: 7. The CDR3 is 16 amino acids. Germline loops: CDR1 SGHNT, CDR2 YYREEE (reference sequence). The CDR3 DNA reads as TGTGCCAGCAGCCCTACCGGGACAGGGGTCTACAATGAGCAGTTCTTC. This gives the protein CASSPTGTGVYNEQFF.

The rearrangement links TRBV21-1 to TRBJ1-3; the tabulated D call, TRBD1, remains unverified against the DNA. TRBV21-1 is classified as a pseudogene. CDR3 length: 17 amino acids. The CDR3 sequence: CATDPWTGRHSGNTIYF. CDR3 DNA: TGTGCCACCGATCCATGGACAGGGCGACACTCTGGAAACACCATATATTTT.

J is TRBJ1-1 and V is TRBV7-6; no firm D call. Trimming removed 3 bases at V and 3 bases at J, with 8 bases between. The CDR3 is 13 amino acids. CDR1 is SGHVS, CDR2 FNYEAQ, per germline. The CDR3, as DNA: TGTGCCAGCAGCTTCCCCGGGGACACTGAAGCTTTCTTT. This translates into CASSFPGDTEAFF.

V is TRBV10-3 and J is TRBJ1-1, with D possibly matching TRBD1 (5 bases). CDR1 ENHRY and CDR2 SYGVKD come from the germline V gene. V gave up 2 bases and J gave up 4 bases, with 11 bases separating them. The CDR3 runs to 14 residues. The CDR3 DNA is TGTGCCATCAGTGAGCGCGGGACCGGCACTGAAGCTTTCTTT. Protein: CAISERGTGTEAFF.

The rearrangement links TRBV6-2 or TRBV6-3 to TRBJ2-3; D is uncertain. Trimming took 6 bases from V and 0 from J, leaving 19 bases between them. The CDR3 covers 17 residues. Germline assignment: CDR1 MNHEY and CDR2 SVGEGT. CDR3 sequence (DNA): TGTGCCAGCAGCCCGTGGGTGGGTCAGGCTAGCACAGATACGCAGTATTTT. Protein product: CASSPWVGQASTDTQYF.

The chain couples TRBV6-1 to TRBJ1-1; no firm D call. Germline V CDR1 and CDR2: MNHNS, SASEGT. V was pared by 2 bases and J by 4 bases, with 11 bases between. The CDR3 runs to 14 residues. The CDR3 loop is CASSEKRASTEAFF. The CDR3 DNA sequence: TGTGCCAGCAGTGAAAAGAGGGCCAGCACTGAAGCTTTCTTT.

This clone was picked up one time. The genes are TRBV4-1 and TRBJ1-2; D gene unclear. Between the trimmed V and J ends, which lost 0 bases and 2 bases, there was a span of 7 bases. Germline V lookup: CDR1 MGHRA, CDR2 YSYEKL. The CDR3 has 14 amino acids. The CDR3 region has the DNA TGCGCCAGCAGCCAAGAGTACACCAACTATGGCTACACCTTC. It translates to CASSQEYTNYGYTF.

The chain employs TRBV30 and TRBJ1-2; 7 bases fit TRBD1. Losses at the gene ends were 2 bases for V and 6 bases for J; bases not matched to a gene: 6. CDR1 is GTSNPN and CDR2 is SVGIG in the germline V gene (reference sequence). The CDR3 extends over 13 amino acids. Here the CDR3 DNA reads TGTGCCTGGAGTATAGACAGGGCGAATGGCTACACCTTC. This codes for CAWSIDRANGYTF.

The chain is built from TRBV6-5 and TRBJ2-3, with D maybe TRBD2 (6 bases). V shed 5 bases and J shed 2 bases, with 11 bases lying between them. CDR3 size: 14 residues. Germline V gene data show CDR1 as MNHEY and CDR2 as SVGAGI. The CDR3 protein is CASSTGELTDTQYF. The CDR3 coding sequence is TGTGCCAGCAGTACGGGGGAGCTCACAGATACGCAGTATTTT.

The table lists this clone with a count of one. The chain couples TRBV7-9 to TRBJ1-1; the D gene is possibly TRBD1 (5 bases). Trimming left V 0 bases short and J 5 bases short, with 10 bases between. Germline values: CDR1 SEHNR, CDR2 FQNEAQ (reference sequence). The CDR3 length is 14 residues. Written as DNA, the CDR3 is TGTGCCAGCAGCTTAGCGGGGCGTCATACTGAAGCTTTCTTT. Translated, it gives CASSLAGRHTEAFF.

The chain employs TRBV12-5 and TRBJ2-5, with D perhaps matching TRBD1 (5 bases). Trimming stripped 4 bases from V and 2 bases from J, with 11 bases between. The CDR3 has 14 residues. CDR1 and CDR2 (germline): LGHNT, FRNRAP. The CDR3 reads CASGSQEVQETQYF. In DNA, the CDR3 is TGTGCTAGTGGTTCACAGGAAGTACAAGAGACCCAGTACTTC.

The J gene is TRBJ1-1, the V gene TRBV5-6; the D is unclear. The germline gives CDR1 SGHDT, CDR2 YYEEEE. V dropped 0 bases and J dropped 1 base, with 7 bases sitting between them. The CDR3 consists of 14 residues. The CDR3 sequence: CASSLGSRNTEAFF. The CDR3 DNA follows: TGTGCCAGCAGCTTGGGATCCAGGAACACTGAAGCTTTCTTT.

The chain joins TRBV6-2 or TRBV6-3 to TRBJ2-1; 12 bases map to TRBD2. J lost 8 bases, V lost 4 bases, and 12 bases had no gene match. This CDR3 comprises 17 residues. Germline V lookup: CDR1 MNHEY, CDR2 SVGEGT. CDR3 protein: CASSSLGLAGGFDEQFF. In DNA, the CDR3 is TGTGCCAGCAGTTCCCTCGGGCTAGCGGGGGGGTTCGATGAGCAGTTCTTC.

The sample holds one count of this clone. The J gene is TRBJ2-7, the V gene TRBV11-2; no reliable D call. The CDR3 has 13 residues. The V gene's germline CDR1 is SGHAT and CDR2 FQNNGV. The V end lost 2 bases, the J end lost 5 bases, and 10 bases lay between the germline ends. The CDR3 loop is CASSLTGFNEQYV. The CDR3 DNA is TGTGCCAGCAGCTTAACGGGTTTTAACGAGCAGTACGTC.

The chain couples TRBV15 to TRBJ2-2; no definite D call. V dropped 0 bases and J dropped 3 bases, with 8 bases sitting between them. There are 15 residues in the CDR3. Germline V gives CDR1 LNHNV, CDR2 YYDKDF (reference sequence). CDR3 loop: CATSRDLVDTGELFF. DNA of the CDR3: TGTGCCACCAGCAGAGATCTAGTCGACACCGGGGAGCTGTTTTTT.

V usage is TRBV23-1 and J usage is TRBJ1-5; tentatively, D is TRBD1 (6 bases). TRBV23-1 counts as an open reading frame of uncertain function. CDR3 length: 15 amino acids. The germline V and J ends were trimmed by 5 bases and 4 bases, with 15 bases remaining between them. The CDR3 loop reads CASSGNRESNQPQHF. The CDR3 bases are TGCGCCAGCAGTGGTAACAGGGAGTCAAATCAGCCCCAGCATTTT.

The chain combines TRBV12-5 with TRBJ1-2, with D uncertain. V was pared by 0 bases and J by 7 bases, with 6 bases between. The germline V gene encodes CDR1 LGHNT and CDR2 FRNRAP. This CDR3 is 12 amino acids long. The CDR3 loop reads CASGLVQSGYTF. The DNA for the CDR3 is TGTGCTAGTGGTTTGGTACAAAGTGGCTACACCTTC.

The V call is TRBV5-6, the J call TRBJ1-1; D is unclear. Germline CDR1 SGHDT, CDR2 YYEEEE. This CDR3 has 14 residues. The V and J ends lost 0 bases and 0 bases respectively, with 6 bases between them. The CDR3 region is CASSLGELNTEAFF. The CDR3 coding sequence is TGTGCCAGCAGCTTGGGCGAATTGAACACTGAAGCTTTCTTT.

V gene TRBV6-5 combines with J gene TRBJ2-3, with D possibly matching TRBD2 (7 bases). This CDR3 spans 14 amino acids. CDR1 is MNHEY and CDR2 is SVGAGI in the germline V gene. With 6 bases removed from V and 3 bases from J, the gap between germline ends came to 13 bases. As DNA, the CDR3 is TGTGCCAGCAGACCGGGGGGCCGAACAGATACGCAGTATTTT. Protein product: CASRPGGRTDTQYF.